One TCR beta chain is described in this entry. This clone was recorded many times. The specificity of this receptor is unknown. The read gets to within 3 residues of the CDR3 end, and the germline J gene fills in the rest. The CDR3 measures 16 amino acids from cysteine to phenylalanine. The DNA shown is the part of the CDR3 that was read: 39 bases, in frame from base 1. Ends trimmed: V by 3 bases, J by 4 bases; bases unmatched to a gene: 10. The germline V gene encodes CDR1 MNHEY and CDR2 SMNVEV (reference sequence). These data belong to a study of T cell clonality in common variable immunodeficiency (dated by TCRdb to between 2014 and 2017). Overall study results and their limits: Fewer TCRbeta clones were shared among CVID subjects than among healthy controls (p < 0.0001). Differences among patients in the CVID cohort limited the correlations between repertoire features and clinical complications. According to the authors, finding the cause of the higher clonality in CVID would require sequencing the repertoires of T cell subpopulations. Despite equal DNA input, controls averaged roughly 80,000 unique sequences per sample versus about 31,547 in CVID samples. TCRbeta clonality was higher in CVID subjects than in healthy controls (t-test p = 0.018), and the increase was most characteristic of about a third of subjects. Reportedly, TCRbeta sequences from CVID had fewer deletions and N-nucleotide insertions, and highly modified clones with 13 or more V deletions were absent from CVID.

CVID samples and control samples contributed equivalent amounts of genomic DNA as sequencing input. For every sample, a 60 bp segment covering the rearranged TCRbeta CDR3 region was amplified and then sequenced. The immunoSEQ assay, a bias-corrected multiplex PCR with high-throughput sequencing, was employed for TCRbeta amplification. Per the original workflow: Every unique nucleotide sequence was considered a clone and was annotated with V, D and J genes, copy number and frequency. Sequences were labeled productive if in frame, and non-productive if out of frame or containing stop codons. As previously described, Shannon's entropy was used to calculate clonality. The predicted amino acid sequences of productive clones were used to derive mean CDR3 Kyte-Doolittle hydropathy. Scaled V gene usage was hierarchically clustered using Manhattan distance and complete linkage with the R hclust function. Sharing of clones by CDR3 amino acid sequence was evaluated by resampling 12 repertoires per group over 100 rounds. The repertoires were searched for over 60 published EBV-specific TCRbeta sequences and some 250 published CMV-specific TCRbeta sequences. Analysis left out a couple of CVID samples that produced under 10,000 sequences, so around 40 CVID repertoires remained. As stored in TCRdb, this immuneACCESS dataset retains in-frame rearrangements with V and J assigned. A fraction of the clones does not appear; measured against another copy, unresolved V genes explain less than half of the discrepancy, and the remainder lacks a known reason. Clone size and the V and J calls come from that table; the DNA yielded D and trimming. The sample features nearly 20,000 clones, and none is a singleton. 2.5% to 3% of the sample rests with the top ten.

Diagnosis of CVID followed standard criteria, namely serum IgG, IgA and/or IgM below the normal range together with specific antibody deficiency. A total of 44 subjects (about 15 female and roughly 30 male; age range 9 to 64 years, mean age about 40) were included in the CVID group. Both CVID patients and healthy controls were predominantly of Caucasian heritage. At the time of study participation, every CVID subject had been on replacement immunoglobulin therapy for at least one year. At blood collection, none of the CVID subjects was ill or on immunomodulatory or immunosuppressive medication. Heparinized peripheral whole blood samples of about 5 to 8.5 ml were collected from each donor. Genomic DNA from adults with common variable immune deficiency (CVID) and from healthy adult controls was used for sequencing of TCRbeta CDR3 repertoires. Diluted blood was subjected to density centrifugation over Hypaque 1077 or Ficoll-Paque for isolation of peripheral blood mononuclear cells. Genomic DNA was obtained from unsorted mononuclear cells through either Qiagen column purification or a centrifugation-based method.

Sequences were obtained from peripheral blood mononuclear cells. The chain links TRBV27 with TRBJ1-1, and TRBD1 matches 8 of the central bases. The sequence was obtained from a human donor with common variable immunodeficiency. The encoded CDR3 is CASSFLTGVAGTEAFF. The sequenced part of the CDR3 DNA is TGTGCCAGCAGTTTCCTGACAGGGGTTGCTGGCACTGAA.